The present T cell receptor (beta chain) was sequenced within a study of shared clonotypes between healthy human individuals (TCRdb year 2020). Background on the whole study: A few men and a couple of women, aged 18 to 49 years, made up the cohort. For each donor, CD4 naive and CD4 memory were each given three plates, CD8 naive was given two plates, and CD8 memory was given one plate. To estimate repertoire size and how much clonotypes are shared between individuals, the study performed deep sequencing of blood TCR repertoires from five healthy adults. To increase sequencing depth and limit assay-specific biases, different laboratories used diverse techniques to prepare libraries and sequence TCR repertoires. Between about 0.9 and 9 billion PBMCs per donor were obtained by leukapheresis.

Donors were healthy HIV-negative adults with no recently reported acute infections or vaccinations. Every donor was a Caucasian adult residing in Nashville, Tennessee, USA. CD4+ T cells were enriched by magnetic negative selection; naive cells were then positively selected on CD45RA, and the negative fraction formed the memory subset. Blood was obtained by leukapheresis, after which PBMCs were separated by Ficoll-Histopaque density gradient centrifugation and cryopreserved in liquid nitrogen vapor phase. Purity and quantity of every magnetically sorted T cell population were checked by analytical flow cytometry. Genomic DNA was isolated from each sorted fraction and quantified by UV absorbance on a Nanodrop 2000c. The CDR3, from cysteine to phenylalanine, totals 18 residues. Only the CDR3 region is kept as DNA, spanning 54 bases read in frame from base 1. As encoded in the germline V gene, CDR1 is SNHLY while CDR2 is FYNNEI. The germline V end is reduced by 2 bases and the J end by 4 bases; junction bases left unmatched: 12.

Using the deep immunoSEQ assay, TCR CDR3 regions were amplified from genomic DNA by multiplex PCR. Genomic DNA extracted from each cell subset was distributed evenly over all wells of several immunoSEQ 96-well plates, and each plate served as one replicate. Each replicate PCR for sorted subsets received about 0.2 ug genomic DNA, equal to about 30,000 T cell genomes. The purified libraries were quantified using a Qubit 3.0 fluorometer, sized with a Bioanalyzer 2100, and then quantified again using the KAPA Library Quantification kit. Every immunoSEQ 96-well plate was sequenced on a separate single-read 150-cycle Illumina NextSeq 550 flow cell. The source study handled its data this way. The immunoSEQ output contained only junctional sequences without quality scores, so filtering could not match that applied to full-length reads. Sequences were annotated with PyIR, a Python wrapper for IgBLAST v1.9, and V/J genes and CDR3 were assigned using IMGT germline references. Reads were removed for weak V/J assignments (E-value above 1e-6), missing CDR3, stop codons, out-of-frame junctions, or ambiguous translated residues. V3J clonotypes were defined as sequences sharing an identical inferred V gene, J gene, and CDR3 amino acid sequence. To compute the percentage overlap between repertoires, the number of shared unique clonotypes was divided by the size of the smaller repertoire. RTK rarefaction, the Chao1 estimator, and Recon v2.1 estimates of unobserved clonotypes were used to assess repertoire richness. OLGA was used to compute generation probabilities for all TCRbeta clonotypes that the gDNA method yielded from a few donors. Imported from immuneACCESS, the table was reduced by TCRdb to in-frame sequences with V and J called. These copies leave out some clones; in studies compared against another copy, an unresolved V gene accounts for under half, and the cause of the remainder is not known. V and J calls and clone size come straight from that table; D and trimming were deduced from the DNA. In this sample the table shows under 1,900,000 clones, 98% of which occur a single time. The top ten constitute 0.3% to 0.45% of the sample.

Findings and caveats that apply to the study as a whole: Across a few donors, roughly 5% of naive CD4, 3% to 4% of naive CD8, roughly 2.3% of memory CD4, and 0.4% of memory CD8 clonotypes were shared. Naive subsets generally had larger estimated clonotype richness than memory subsets did. Because the study included a small number of donors, the genetic and exposure-history diversity represented was limited. Rarefaction of sorted-subset datasets indicated incomplete sequencing despite the large sequencing depth. Based on pairwise subsampling, the degree of clonotype sharing among donors was expected to be affected by sequencing depth. Sampling was restricted to blood, and TCR repertoires in tissues likely differ from the TCR repertoires found in blood. Clonotypes shared by all four sorted-subset donors showed higher generation probabilities than non-shared clonotypes.

Worth noting for this clone: Its antigen is currently not known. Per-base qualities were not stored, and no clone one base away is much larger.

The clonotype was recovered from a man aged 30 to 39 in good health. The source material was naive CD4+ T cells sorted from blood. The meaning of the sample's cell subset or site label: CD45RA+ positively selected. The sequence is built from TRBV2 and TRBJ2-5; 11 middle bases align to TRBD2. Here is the DNA: TGTGCCAGCAGTGAAAATGCTAGCGGGAGGAACGGGAGAGAGACCCAGTACTTC. The encoded protein is CASSENASGRNGRETQYF.